The rows below give T cell receptor beta chains drawn from one sample of a study of identical twins. One entry per CDR3 protein, called by TCRdb with MiXCR from the 5' RACE reads. The sample shows around 1.7 million distinct CDR3 sequences, 32% of them seen only once. The specimen sequenced was cord blood. The source is a newborn girl in good health. Both conserved end residues are part of each CDR3. The order of the fields is V gene, J gene, D gene, clone size, CDR3 protein, CDR3 DNA. D genes are given only for firm matches. Some rows mark clone size as missing; the rest say once, few, many or name a class of expanded clone.

TRBV4-2	TRBJ2-7	-	-	CASSQKDYEQYF	TGTGCCAGCAGCCAGAAGGACTACGAGCAGTACTTC
TRBV7-2	TRBJ1-2	TRBD1	-	CASSLTRGPNYGYTF	TGTGCCAGCAGCTTAACCAGGGGGCCTAACTATGGCTACACCTTC
TRBV20-1	TRBJ2-4	-	few	CRASRAEEQYF	TGCAGGGCCAGCAGGGCCGAAGAGCAGTACTTC
TRBV4-1	TRBJ2-7	-	-	CASSQDSVSSYEQYF	TGCGCCAGCAGCCAAGATAGCGTCAGCTCCTACGAGCAGTACTTC
TRBV5-1	TRBJ2-7	-	-	CASSLGLVIPYEQYF	TGCGCCAGCAGCTTGGGACTAGTCATCCCCTACGAGCAGTACTTC
TRBV9	TRBJ2-4	TRBD1	many	CASSVARGHIQYF	TGTGCCAGCAGCGTAGCCAGGGGGCACATTCAGTACTTC
TRBV29-1	TRBJ1-4	-	few	CSGKGRNEKLFF	TGCAGCGGAAAGGGACGGAATGAAAAACTGTTTTTT
TRBV7-9	TRBJ2-7	TRBD2	-	CASSLLAGPSYNEQYF	TGTGCCAGCAGCCTCTTAGCGGGACCTTCCTACAATGAGCAGTACTTC
TRBV24-1	TRBJ2-1	-	-	CATSGGVTGPTYNEQFF	TGTGCCACCAGTGGGGGAGTTACGGGACCAACCTACAATGAGCAGTTCTTC
TRBV12-3/TRBV12-4	TRBJ2-3	-	many	CASSGRALTDTQYF	TGCGCCAGCAGTGGCAGGGCCCTCACAGATACGCAGTATTTT
TRBV5-1	TRBJ1-4	TRBD1	-	CASSLLFPGQGGEKLFF	TGCGCCAGCAGCTTGTTGTTTCCCGGACAGGGTGGAGAAAAACTGTTTTTT
TRBV6-5	TRBJ2-1	TRBD2	once	CASRSLASGDEQFF	TGTGCCAGCAGGAGTTTAGCTAGCGGCGATGAGCAGTTCTTC
TRBV7-2	TRBJ1-2	-	-	CASSFRHIRLSGTNYGYTF	TGTGCCAGCAGCTTCCGTCACATTCGTCTGTCAGGGACTAACTATGGCTACACCTTC
TRBV21-1	TRBJ1-5	-	-	CASSKTSSGVGDSNQPQHF	TGTGCCAGCAGCAAAACCTCGTCAGGGGTTGGGGATAGCAATCAGCCCCAGCATTTT
TRBV4-1	TRBJ2-3	-	-	CASSQVGRADTQYF	TGCGCCAGCAGCCAAGTGGGGCGAGCAGATACGCAGTATTTT
TRBV6-1	TRBJ2-6	TRBD1	-	CASSLSGTGGISSGANVLTF	TGTGCCAGCTCTCTCTCCGGGACAGGGGGAATTTCATCTGGGGCCAACGTCCTGACTTTC
TRBV12-3/TRBV12-4	TRBJ1-2	-	-	CASSLLRKGDYGYTF	TGTGCCAGCAGTTTACTCAGGAAGGGTGACTATGGCTACACCTTC
TRBV20-1	TRBJ2-5	TRBD2	-	CSARPPSGSLETQYF	TGCAGTGCTAGGCCACCTAGCGGGAGCCTGGAGACCCAGTACTTC
TRBV29-1	TRBJ1-2	TRBD1	-	CSVEARGRGRNYGYTF	TGCAGCGTTGAAGCGCGAGGAAGGGGGCGAAACTATGGCTACACCTTC
TRBV25-1	TRBJ2-2	TRBD2	-	CASTSGSTGELFF	TGTGCCAGCACTAGCGGGAGTACCGGGGAGCTGTTTTTT
TRBV12-5	TRBJ2-7	TRBD2	-	CAREAGGPTYNEQYF	TGTGCTAGGGAAGCGGGAGGGCCCACCTACAATGAGCAGTACTTC
TRBV4-2	TRBJ2-7	TRBD2	few	CASSASGGTYEQYF	TGTGCCAGCAGCGCTAGCGGGGGAACCTACGAGCAGTACTTC
TRBV4-1	TRBJ2-1	TRBD2	once	CANSQEPSGRFEQFF	TGCGCCAACAGCCAAGAGCCTAGCGGGAGGTTTGAGCAGTTCTTC
TRBV21-1	TRBJ1-6	-	-	CASSDRDSPNSPLHF	TGTGCCAGCAGCGACCGGGACAGTCCGAATTCACCCCTCCACTTT
TRBV29-1	TRBJ1-1	TRBD1	-	CSVGDRGGEAFF	TGCAGCGTAGGGGACAGGGGGGGTGAAGCTTTCTTT
TRBV7-9	TRBJ2-7	TRBD2	-	CASSLSAIREGMHEQYF	TGTGCCAGCAGCTTATCGGCCATCCGGGAGGGTATGCACGAGCAGTACTTC
TRBV5-1	TRBJ2-3	-	-	CASSPGQTDTQYF	TGTGCCAGCTCACCAGGGCAGACCGATACGCAGTATTTT
TRBV6-5	TRBJ2-7	-	-	CARGSLMGGSSYEQYF	TGTGCCAGAGGGTCCTTGATGGGGGGCAGCTCCTACGAGCAGTACTTC
TRBV6-2/TRBV6-3	TRBJ1-2	-	few	CASSDPGRAGYTF	TGTGCCAGCAGTGACCCAGGGCGTGCTGGCTACACCTTC
TRBV6-1	TRBJ1-2	TRBD1	few	CASSEPVQGRGYGYTF	TGTGCCAGCAGTGAACCCGTACAGGGGAGGGGCTATGGCTACACCTTC
TRBV4-2	TRBJ2-7	TRBD2	few	CASSPGLAVSNEQYF	TGTGCCAGCAGCCCGGGACTAGCAGTAAGCAATGAGCAGTACTTC
TRBV4-2	TRBJ2-5	-	-	CASAGRQDQETQYF	TGTGCCAGCGCCGGACGACAGGACCAAGAGACCCAGTACTTC
TRBV5-1	TRBJ1-1	-	-	CASTRGGDTEAFF	TGCGCCAGCACTCGTGGCGGGGACACTGAAGCTTTCTTT
TRBV25-1	TRBJ2-2	-	-	CASSEVVPGELFF	TGTGCCAGCAGTGAGGTAGTTCCCGGGGAGCTGTTTTTT
TRBV5-1	TRBJ1-2	-	few	CASSLAIPYLTYGYTF	TGCGCCAGCAGCTTGGCCATACCCTATCTCACCTATGGCTACACCTTC
TRBV6-6	TRBJ2-7	TRBD1	once	CASSYGKQGSEQYF	TGTGCCAGCAGTTATGGGAAACAGGGGTCCGAGCAGTACTTC
TRBV5-1	TRBJ1-2	-	-	CASSSDSPRDYGYTF	TGCGCCAGCAGCTCCGACAGTCCCCGGGACTATGGCTACACCTTC
TRBV3-1	TRBJ2-5	-	-	CAASGGSGTQYF	TGTGCCGCATCGGGGGGCAGCGGGACCCAGTACTTC
TRBV12-3/TRBV12-4	TRBJ2-5	TRBD1	-	CASRKTGFRQTQYF	TGTGCCAGCAGAAAGACAGGGTTTAGACAGACCCAGTACTTC
TRBV12-3/TRBV12-4	TRBJ1-3	TRBD1	-	CASTRTGSPSGNTIYF	TGTGCCAGCACCAGGACAGGAAGCCCCTCTGGAAACACCATATATTTT
TRBV20-1	TRBJ1-5	-	few	CSARGAHSNQPQHF	TGCAGTGCTAGGGGGGCCCATAGCAATCAGCCCCAGCATTTT
TRBV12-3/TRBV12-4	TRBJ2-3	TRBD2	few	CASSISGGRGDTQYF	TGTGCCAGCAGTATTAGCGGGGGCAGGGGAGATACGCAGTATTTT
TRBV9	TRBJ1-5	-	-	CASSVGPRGQPQHF	TGTGCCAGCAGCGTAGGCCCCCGGGGGCAGCCCCAGCATTTT
TRBV20-1	TRBJ1-2	-	few	CSAGTVKAFPNYGYTF	TGCAGTGCGGGAACAGTGAAAGCCTTTCCGAACTATGGCTACACCTTC
TRBV4-1	TRBJ1-2	-	few	CASSQEIAYYGYTF	TGCGCCAGCAGCCAAGAGATTGCCTACTATGGCTACACCTTC
TRBV7-2	TRBJ2-7	-	-	CASRSHAWVYEQYF	TGTGCCAGCAGATCACATGCTTGGGTCTACGAGCAGTACTTC
TRBV12-3/TRBV12-4	TRBJ2-1	TRBD2	-	CASSHSRGGREEQFF	TGTGCCAGCAGTCACTCTCGCGGGGGGAGAGAGGAGCAGTTCTTC